This T cell receptor (beta chain) derives from a study of T cells in localized non-small cell lung cancer. Germline V gene sequence: CDR1 MNHNY, CDR2 SVGAGI (reference sequence). The CDR3 length is 11 residues. Between the trimmed V and J ends, which lost 8 bases and 9 bases, there was a span of 11 bases. The table came from immunoSEQ multiplex PCR; TCRdb's copy has only in-frame clones and leaves some out. The sample consists of 45,000 or so clones, 85% to 90% of them appearing once. The sequenced sample was PBMCs, obtained before any cancer treatment. The chain combines TRBV6-6 with TRBJ2-1; the D is unclear. The receptor was isolated from a man aged 40 to 70 with stage II lung adenocarcinoma. As DNA, the CDR3 is TGTGCCAGCCGCAGTTTTAGTGAGCAGTTCTTC. Its protein product is CASRSFSEQFF.